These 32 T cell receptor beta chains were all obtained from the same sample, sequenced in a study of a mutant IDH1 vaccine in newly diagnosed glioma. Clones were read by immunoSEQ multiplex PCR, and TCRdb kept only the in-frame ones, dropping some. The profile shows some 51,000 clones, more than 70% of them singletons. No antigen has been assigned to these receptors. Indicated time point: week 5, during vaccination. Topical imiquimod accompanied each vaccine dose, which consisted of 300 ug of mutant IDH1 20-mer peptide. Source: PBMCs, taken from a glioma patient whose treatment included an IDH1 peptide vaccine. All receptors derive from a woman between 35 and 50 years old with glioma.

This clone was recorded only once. The CDR3: CASLGTGVGNTIYF. CDR3 nucleotide sequence: TGTGCCAGCCTCGGGACAGGGGTTGGAAACACCATATATTTT. This chain links TRBV5-6 with TRBJ1-3; TRBD1 matches at 10 bases. The CDR3 spans 14 residues. After removal of 7 bases from V and 3 bases from J, the junction contained 4 bases not matched to a gene. Germline V lookup: CDR1 SGHDT, CDR2 YYEEEE.

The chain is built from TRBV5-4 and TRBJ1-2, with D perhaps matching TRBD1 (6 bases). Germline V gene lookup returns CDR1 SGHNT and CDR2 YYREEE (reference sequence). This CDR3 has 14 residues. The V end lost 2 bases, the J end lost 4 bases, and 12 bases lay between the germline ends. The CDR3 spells CASSLAGQPYGYTF. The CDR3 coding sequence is TGTGCCAGCAGCTTAGCCGGACAGCCCTATGGCTACACCTTC.

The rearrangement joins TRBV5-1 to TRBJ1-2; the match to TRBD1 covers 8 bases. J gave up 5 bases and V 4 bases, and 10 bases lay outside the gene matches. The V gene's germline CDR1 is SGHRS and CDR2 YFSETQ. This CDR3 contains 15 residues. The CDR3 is CASSDGQGWGYGYTF. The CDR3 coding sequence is TGCGCCAGCAGCGACGGACAGGGTTGGGGGTATGGCTACACCTTC. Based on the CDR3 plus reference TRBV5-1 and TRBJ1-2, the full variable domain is KAGVTQTPRYLIKTRGQQVTLSCSPISGHRSVSWYQQTPGQGLQFLFEYFSETQRNKGNFPGRFSGRQFSNSRSEMNVSTLELGDSALYLCASSDGQGWGYGYTFGSGTRLTVV.

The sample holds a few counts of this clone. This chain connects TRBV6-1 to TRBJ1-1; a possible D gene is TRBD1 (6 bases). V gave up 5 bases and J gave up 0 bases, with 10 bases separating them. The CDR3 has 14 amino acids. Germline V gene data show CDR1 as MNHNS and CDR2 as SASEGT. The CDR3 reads CASSQDSMNTEAFF. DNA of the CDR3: TGTGCCAGCAGTCAGGACAGCATGAACACTGAAGCTTTCTTT.

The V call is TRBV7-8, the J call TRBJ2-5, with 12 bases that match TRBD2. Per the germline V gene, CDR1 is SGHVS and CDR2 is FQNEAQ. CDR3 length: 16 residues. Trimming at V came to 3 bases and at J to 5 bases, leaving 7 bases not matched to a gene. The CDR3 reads CASSLASGGAGETQYF. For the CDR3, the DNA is TGTGCCAGCAGCTTGGCTAGCGGGGGGGCGGGGGAGACCCAGTACTTC.

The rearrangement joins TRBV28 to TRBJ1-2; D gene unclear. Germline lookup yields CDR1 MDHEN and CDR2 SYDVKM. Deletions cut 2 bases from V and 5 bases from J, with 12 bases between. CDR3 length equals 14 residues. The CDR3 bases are TGTGCCAGCAGTTTACTCGGGTCGTTGTATGGCTACACCTTC. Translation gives CASSLLGSLYGYTF.

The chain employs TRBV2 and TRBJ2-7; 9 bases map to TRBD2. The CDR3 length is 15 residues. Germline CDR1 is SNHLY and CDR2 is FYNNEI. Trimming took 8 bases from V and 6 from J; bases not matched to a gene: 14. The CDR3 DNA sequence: TGTGCCAGCTTCGCGGAGCGGGGGGACGCCTCCGAGCAGTACTTC. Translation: CASFAERGDASEQYF.

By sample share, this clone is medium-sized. CDR3 sequence: CSSRGGPGTEAFF. As DNA, the CDR3 is TGCAGCTCCCGGGGGGGGCCTGGCACTGAAGCTTTCTTT. This chain connects TRBV29-1 to TRBJ1-1; a weak D match, TRBD1 (6 bases). The CDR3 covers 13 residues. CDR1 and CDR2 from the germline V gene are SQVTM and ANQGSEA. V lost 8 bases and J 4 bases, leaving 17 bases between the germline ends.

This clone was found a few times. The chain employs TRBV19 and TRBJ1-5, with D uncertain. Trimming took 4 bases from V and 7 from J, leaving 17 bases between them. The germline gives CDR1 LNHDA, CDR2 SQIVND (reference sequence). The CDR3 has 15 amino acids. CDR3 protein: CASSTPGGPGQPQHF. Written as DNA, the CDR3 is TGTGCCAGTAGTACCCCTGGAGGCCCGGGACAGCCCCAGCATTTT.

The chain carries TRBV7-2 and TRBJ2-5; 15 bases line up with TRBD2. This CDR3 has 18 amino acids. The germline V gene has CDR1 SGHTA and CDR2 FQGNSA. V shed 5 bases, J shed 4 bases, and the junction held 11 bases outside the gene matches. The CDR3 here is CASSPRTSGGAFPETQYF. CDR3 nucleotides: TGTGCCAGCAGCCCGAGGACTAGCGGGGGGGCCTTTCCAGAGACCCAGTACTTC.

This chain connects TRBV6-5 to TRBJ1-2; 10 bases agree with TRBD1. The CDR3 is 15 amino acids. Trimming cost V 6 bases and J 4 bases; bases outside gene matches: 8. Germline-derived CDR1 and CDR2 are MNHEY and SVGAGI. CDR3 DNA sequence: TGTGCCAGCAGGCTAAGCCGGGACAGGGGCTATGGCTACACCTTC. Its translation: CASRLSRDRGYGYTF.

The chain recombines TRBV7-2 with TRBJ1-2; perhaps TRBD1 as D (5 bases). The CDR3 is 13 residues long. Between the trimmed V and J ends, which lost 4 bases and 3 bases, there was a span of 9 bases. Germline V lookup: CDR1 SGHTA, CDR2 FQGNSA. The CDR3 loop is CASSWDSYYGYTF. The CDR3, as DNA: TGTGCCAGCAGCTGGGACTCGTACTATGGCTACACCTTC. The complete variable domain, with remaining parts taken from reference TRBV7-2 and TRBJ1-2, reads GAGVSQSPSNKVTEKGKDVELRCDPISGHTALYWYRQSLGQGLEFLIYFQGNSAPDKSGLPSDRFSAERTGGSVSTLTIQRTQQEDSAVYLCASSWDSYYGYTFGSGTRLTVV.

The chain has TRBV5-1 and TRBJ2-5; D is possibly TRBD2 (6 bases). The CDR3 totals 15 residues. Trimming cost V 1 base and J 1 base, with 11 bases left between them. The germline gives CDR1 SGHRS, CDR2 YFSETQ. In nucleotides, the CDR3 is TGCGCCAGCAGCTTGACTAGCCAGTTCCAAGAGACCCAGTACTTC. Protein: CASSLTSQFQETQYF. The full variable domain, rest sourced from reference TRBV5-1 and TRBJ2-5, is KAGVTQTPRYLIKTRGQQVTLSCSPISGHRSVSWYQQTPGQGLQFLFEYFSETQRNKGNFPGRFSGRQFSNSRSEMNVSTLELGDSALYLCASSLTSQFQETQYFGPGTRLLVL.

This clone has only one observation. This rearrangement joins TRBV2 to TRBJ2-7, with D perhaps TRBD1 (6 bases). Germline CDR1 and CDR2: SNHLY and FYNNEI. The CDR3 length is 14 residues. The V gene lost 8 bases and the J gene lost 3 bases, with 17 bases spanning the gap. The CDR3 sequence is CASDVRGSGYEQYF. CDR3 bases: TGTGCCAGCGATGTCAGGGGTAGTGGCTACGAGCAGTACTTC.

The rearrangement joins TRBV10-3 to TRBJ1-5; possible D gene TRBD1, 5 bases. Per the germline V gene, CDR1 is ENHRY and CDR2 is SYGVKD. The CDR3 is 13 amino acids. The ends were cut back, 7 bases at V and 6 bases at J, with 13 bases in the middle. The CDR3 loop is CAINEGIGQPQHF. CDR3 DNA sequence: TGTGCCATCAACGAGGGGATAGGTCAGCCCCAGCATTTT.

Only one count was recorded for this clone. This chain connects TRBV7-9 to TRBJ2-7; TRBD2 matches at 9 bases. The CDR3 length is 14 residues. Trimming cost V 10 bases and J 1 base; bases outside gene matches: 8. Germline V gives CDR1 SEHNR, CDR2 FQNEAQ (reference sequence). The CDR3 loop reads CATSGTSSSYEQYF. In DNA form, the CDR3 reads TGTGCCACCTCGGGGACTAGCAGTTCCTACGAGCAGTACTTC.

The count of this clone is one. The CDR3 region is CASSLSRGGVSSYNSPLHF. Here the CDR3 DNA reads TGTGCCAGCAGCTTGTCCCGAGGTGGGGTCAGCTCCTATAATTCACCCCTCCACTTT. The V gene is TRBV5-5, the J gene TRBJ1-6; no clear D. This CDR3 region has 19 residues. Germline V gene sequence: CDR1 SGHKS, CDR2 YYEKEE (reference sequence). V lost 1 base to trimming and J lost 0 bases, with 17 bases between them.

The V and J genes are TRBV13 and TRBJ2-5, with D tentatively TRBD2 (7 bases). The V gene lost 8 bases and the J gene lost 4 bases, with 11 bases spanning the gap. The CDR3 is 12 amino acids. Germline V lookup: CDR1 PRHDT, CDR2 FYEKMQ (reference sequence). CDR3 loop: CASRGASETQYF. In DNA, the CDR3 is TGTGCCAGCCGGGGGGCATCAGAGACCCAGTACTTC.

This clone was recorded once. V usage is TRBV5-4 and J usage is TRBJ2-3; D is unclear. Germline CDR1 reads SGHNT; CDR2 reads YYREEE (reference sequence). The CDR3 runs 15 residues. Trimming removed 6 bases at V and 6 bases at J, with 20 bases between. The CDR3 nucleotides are TGTGCCAGCACCACTCCCGGGCCTCCCGGGGATACGCAGTATTTT. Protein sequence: CASTTPGPPGDTQYF.

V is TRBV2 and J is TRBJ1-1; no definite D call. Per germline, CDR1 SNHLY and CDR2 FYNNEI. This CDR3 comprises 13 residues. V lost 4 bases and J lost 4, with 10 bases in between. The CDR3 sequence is CASSVRDGTEAFF. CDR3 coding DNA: TGTGCCAGCAGTGTCCGGGATGGCACTGAAGCTTTCTTT.

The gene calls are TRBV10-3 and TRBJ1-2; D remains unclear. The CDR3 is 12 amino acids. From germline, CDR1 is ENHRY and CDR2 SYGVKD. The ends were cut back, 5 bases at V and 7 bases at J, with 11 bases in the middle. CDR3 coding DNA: TGTGCCATCAGTTTGGACCAAGGTGGCTACACCTTC. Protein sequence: CAISLDQGGYTF.

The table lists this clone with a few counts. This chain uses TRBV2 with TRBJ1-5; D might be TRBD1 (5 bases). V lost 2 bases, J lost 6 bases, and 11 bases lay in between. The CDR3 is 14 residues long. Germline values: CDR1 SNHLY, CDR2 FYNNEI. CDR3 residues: CASSESGLSQPQHF. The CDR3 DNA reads TGTGCCAGCAGTGAATCAGGGTTGAGTCAGCCCCAGCATTTT.

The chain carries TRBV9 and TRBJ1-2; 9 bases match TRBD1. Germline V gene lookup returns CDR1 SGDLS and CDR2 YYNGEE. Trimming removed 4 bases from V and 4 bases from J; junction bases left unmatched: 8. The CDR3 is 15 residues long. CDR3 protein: CASSPRTGAGYGYTF. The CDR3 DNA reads TGTGCCAGCAGCCCGCGGACAGGGGCAGGCTATGGCTACACCTTC. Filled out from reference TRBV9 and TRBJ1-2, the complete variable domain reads DSGVTQTPKHLITATGQRVTLRCSPRSGDLSVYWYQQSLDQGLQFLIQYYNGEERAKGNILERFSAQQFPDLHSELNLSSLELGDSALYFCASSPRTGAGYGYTFGSGTRLTVV.

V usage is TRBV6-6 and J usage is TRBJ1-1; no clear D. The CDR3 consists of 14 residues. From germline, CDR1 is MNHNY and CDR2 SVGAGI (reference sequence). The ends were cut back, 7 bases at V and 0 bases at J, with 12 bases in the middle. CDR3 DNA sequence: TGTGCCAGCACCTACGGAGTTATGAACACTGAAGCTTTCTTT. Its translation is CASTYGVMNTEAFF.

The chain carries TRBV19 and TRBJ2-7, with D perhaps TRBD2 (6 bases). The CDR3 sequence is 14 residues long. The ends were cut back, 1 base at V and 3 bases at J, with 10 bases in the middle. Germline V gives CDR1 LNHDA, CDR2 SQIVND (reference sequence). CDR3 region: CASSIAGDFYEQYF. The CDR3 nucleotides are TGTGCCAGTAGTATAGCTGGGGACTTCTACGAGCAGTACTTC.

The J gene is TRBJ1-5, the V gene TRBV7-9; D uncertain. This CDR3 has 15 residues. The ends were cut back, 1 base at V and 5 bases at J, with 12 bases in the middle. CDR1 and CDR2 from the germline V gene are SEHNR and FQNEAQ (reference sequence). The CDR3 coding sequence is TGTGCCAGCAGCTTAGGCAGAAGTCCACATCAGCCCCAGCATTTT. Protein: CASSLGRSPHQPQHF.

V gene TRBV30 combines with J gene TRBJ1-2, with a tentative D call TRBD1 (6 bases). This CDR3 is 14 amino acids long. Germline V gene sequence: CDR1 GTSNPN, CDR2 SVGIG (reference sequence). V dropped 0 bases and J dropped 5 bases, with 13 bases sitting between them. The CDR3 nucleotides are TGTGCCTGGAGTGTACTGGCAGGGGCGTATGGCTACACCTTC. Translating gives CAWSVLAGAYGYTF.

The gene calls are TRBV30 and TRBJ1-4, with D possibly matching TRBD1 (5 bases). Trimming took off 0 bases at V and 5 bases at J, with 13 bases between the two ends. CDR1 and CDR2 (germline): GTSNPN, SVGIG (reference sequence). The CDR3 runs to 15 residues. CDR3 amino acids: CAWSVHGALNEKLFF. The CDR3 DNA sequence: TGTGCCTGGAGTGTACATGGGGCCCTAAATGAAAAACTGTTTTTT.

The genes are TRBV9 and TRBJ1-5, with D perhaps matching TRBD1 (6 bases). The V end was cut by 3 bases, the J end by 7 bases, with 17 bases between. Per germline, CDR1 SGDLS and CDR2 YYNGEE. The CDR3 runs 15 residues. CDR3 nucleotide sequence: TGTGCCAGCAGCGCATCGGACAGCATGCGACAGCCCCAGCATTTT. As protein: CASSASDSMRQPQHF.

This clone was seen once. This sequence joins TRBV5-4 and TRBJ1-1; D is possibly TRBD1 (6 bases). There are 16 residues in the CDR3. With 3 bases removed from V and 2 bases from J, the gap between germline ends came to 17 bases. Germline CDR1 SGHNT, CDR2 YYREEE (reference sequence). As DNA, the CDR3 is TGTGCCAGCAGCTCCTCCCAGGGGACGAGAAACACTGAAGCTTTCTTT. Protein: CASSSSQGTRNTEAFF. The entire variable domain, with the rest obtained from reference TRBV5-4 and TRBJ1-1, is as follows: ETGVTQSPTHLIKTRGQQVTLRCSSQSGHNTVSWYQQALGQGPQFIFQYYREEENGRGNFPPRFSGLQFPNYSSELNVNALELDDSALYLCASSSSQGTRNTEAFFGQGTRLTVV.

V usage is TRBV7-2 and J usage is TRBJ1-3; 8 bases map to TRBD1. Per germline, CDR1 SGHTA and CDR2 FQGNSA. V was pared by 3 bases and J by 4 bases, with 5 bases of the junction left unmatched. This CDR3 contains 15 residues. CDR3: CASSFPGQVGNTIYF. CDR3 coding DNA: TGTGCCAGCAGCTTCCCGGGACAGGTGGGAAACACCATATATTTT.

As DNA, the CDR3 is TGTGCCAGCAGCTTAGTAGGAGAGGACACTGAAGCTTTCTTT. Translation gives CASSLVGEDTEAFF. The J gene is TRBJ1-1, the V gene TRBV7-9; D gene ambiguous. Germline V gene lookup returns CDR1 SEHNR and CDR2 FQNEAQ (reference sequence). This CDR3 is 14 amino acids long. With 1 base removed from V and 3 bases from J, the gap between germline ends came to 9 bases.